Below, one T cell receptor beta chain is given with its context. Its antigen is still unknown. This sample is part of a study of shared clonotypes between healthy human individuals. Study-wide background: For every donor, three CD4 naive, three CD4 memory, two CD8 naive and one CD8 memory plates were used.

Study-level points and caveats: In this cohort, only blood was sampled, and tissue repertoires likely differ.

As defined, naive CD8 cells were CD45RO-negative and positively selected for CCR7, with terminally differentiated effector memory CD45RA+ cells excluded. Caucasian adults residing in Nashville, Tennessee made up all the donors. CDR3 size: 18 residues. CDR1 and CDR2 (germline): WNHNN, SYGVQD (reference sequence). Trimming left V 7 bases short and J 0 bases short, with 22 bases between. Researchers ran the assay at a deep level. Clones were read by immunoSEQ multiplex PCR, and TCRdb kept only the in-frame ones, dropping some. Of some 2 million clones in the sample, just under 95% were seen once. This chain joins TRBV10-1 and TRBJ2-1; perhaps D is TRBD1 or TRBD2 (5 bases each). This receptor was taken from a man younger than 35 in good health. Material for sequencing was naive CD8+ T cells sorted from blood. The CDR3 coding sequence is TGCGCCAGCACCGAGATGACCGGGACCGAAAGCTCCTACAATGAGCAGTTCTTC. Translation: CASTEMTGTESSYNEQFF.